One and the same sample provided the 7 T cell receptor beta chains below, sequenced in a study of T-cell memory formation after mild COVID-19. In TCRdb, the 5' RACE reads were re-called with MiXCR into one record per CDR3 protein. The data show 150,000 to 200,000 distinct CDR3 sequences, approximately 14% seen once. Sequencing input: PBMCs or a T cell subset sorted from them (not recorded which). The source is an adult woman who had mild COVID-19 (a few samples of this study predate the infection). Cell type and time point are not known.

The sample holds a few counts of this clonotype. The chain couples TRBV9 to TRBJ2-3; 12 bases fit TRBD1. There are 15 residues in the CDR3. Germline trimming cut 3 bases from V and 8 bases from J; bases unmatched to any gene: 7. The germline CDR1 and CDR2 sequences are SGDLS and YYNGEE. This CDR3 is CASSAGQGARGTQYF. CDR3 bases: TGTGCCAGCAGCGCGGGACAGGGGGCAAGAGGTACGCAGTATTTT.

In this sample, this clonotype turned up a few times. CDR3 nucleotide sequence: TGTGCCAGCAGTTACACCCGAATTAGCGGGGGAGGAGAGACCCAGTACTTC. This sequence encodes CASSYTRISGGGETQYF. The chain uses TRBV6-5 and TRBJ2-5, with 9 bases aligning to TRBD2. Germline-derived CDR1 and CDR2 are MNHEY and SVGAGI. The CDR3 consists of 17 residues. J gave up 4 bases and V 2 bases, and 11 bases lay outside the gene matches.

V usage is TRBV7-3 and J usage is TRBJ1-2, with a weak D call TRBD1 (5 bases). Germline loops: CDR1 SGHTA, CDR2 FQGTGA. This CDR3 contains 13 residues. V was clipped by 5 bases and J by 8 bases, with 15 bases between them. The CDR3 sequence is CASSPEGRGGYTF. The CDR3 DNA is TGTGCCAGCAGCCCCGAAGGCCGGGGGGGCTACACCTTC.

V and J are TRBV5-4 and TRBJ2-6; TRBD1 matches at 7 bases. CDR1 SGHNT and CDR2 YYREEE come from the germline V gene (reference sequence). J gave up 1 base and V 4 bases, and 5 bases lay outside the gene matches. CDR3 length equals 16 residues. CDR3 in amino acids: CASSQTGWSGANVLTF. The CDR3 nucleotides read TGTGCCAGCAGCCAGACAGGGTGGTCTGGGGCCAACGTCCTGACTTTC.

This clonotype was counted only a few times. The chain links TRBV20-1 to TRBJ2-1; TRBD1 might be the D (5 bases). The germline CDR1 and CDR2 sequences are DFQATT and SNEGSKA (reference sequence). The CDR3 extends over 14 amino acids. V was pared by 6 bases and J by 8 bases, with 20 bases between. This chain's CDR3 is CSAKSPQAVHEQFF. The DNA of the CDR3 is TGCAGTGCCAAATCCCCACAGGCGGTTCATGAGCAGTTCTTC.

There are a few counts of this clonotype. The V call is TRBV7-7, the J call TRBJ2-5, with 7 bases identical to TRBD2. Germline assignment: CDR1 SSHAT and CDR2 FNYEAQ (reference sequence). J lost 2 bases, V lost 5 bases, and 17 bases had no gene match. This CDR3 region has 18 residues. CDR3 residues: CASSQSLRPGLKQETQYF. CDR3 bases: TGTGCCAGCAGCCAATCACTCCGACCGGGACTAAAACAAGAGACCCAGTACTTC.

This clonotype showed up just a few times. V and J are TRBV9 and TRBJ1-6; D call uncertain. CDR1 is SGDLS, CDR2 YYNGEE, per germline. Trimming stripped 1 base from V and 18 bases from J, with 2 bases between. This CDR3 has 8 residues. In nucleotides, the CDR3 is TGTGCCAGCAGCGTACCCCACTTT. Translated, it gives CASSVPHF.